This paragraph covers one T cell receptor (beta chain) sequence. The protocol was immunoSEQ multiplex PCR, while the TCRdb copy is restricted to in-frame clones and leaves out a portion. The sample lists around 120,000 clones; 87% were seen once. This record belongs to a study of T cell responses to AZD1222 COVID-19 vaccine. V was cut by 3 bases and J by 3 bases, with 9 bases left in between. Per germline, CDR1 MDHEN and CDR2 SYDVKM. The CDR3 loop spans 13 amino acids. V usage is TRBV28 and J usage is TRBJ2-7, with a weak D call TRBD1 (5 bases). The clonotype comes from an adult in good health. This specimen was peripheral blood, taken on day 0 of AZD1222 vaccination. This CDR3 reads CASSFKGIYEQYF. CDR3 DNA sequence: TGTGCCAGCAGTTTTAAGGGGATCTACGAGCAGTACTTC.